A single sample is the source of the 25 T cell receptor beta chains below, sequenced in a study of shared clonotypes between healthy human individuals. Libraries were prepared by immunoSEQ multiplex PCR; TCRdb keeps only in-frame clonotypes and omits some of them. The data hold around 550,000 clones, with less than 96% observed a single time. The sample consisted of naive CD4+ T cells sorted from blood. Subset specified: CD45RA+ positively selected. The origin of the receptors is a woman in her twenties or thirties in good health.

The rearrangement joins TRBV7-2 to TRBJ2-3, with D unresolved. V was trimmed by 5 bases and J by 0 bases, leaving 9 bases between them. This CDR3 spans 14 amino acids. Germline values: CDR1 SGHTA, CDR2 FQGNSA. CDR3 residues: CASSPARSTDTQYF. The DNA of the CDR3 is TGTGCCAGCAGCCCCGCTCGAAGCACAGATACGCAGTATTTT.

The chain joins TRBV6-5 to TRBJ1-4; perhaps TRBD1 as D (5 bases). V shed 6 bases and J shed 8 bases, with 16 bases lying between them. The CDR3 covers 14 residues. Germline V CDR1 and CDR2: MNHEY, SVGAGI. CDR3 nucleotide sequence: TGTGCCAGCAGGAGGGGAGGGTGGACGGAAAAACTGTTTTTT. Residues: CASRRGGWTEKLFF.

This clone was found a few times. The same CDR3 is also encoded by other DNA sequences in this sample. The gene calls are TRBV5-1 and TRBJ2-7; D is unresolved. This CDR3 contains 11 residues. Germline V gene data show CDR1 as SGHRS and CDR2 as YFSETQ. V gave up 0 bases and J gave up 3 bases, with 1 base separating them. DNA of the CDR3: TGCGCCAGCAGCTTGGGCTACGAGCAGTACTTC. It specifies CASSLGYEQYF.

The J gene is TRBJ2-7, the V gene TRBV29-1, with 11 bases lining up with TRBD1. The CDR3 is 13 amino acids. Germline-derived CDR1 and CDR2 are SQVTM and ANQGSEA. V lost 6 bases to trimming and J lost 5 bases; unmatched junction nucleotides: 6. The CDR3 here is CSVFGQGAHEQYF. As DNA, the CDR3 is TGCAGCGTATTTGGACAGGGGGCCCACGAGCAGTACTTC.

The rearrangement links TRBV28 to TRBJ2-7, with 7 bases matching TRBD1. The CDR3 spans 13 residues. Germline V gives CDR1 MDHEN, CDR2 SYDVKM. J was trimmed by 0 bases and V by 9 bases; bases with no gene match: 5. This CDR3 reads CASYRGPSYEQYF. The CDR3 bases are TGTGCCAGTTACAGGGGCCCCTCCTACGAGCAGTACTTC.

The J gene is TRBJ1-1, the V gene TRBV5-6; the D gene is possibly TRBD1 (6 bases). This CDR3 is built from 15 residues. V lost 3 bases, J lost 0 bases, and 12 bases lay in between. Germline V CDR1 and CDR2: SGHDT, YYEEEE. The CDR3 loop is CASSYRTDMNTEAFF. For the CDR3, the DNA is TGTGCCAGCAGCTATAGGACAGACATGAACACTGAAGCTTTCTTT.

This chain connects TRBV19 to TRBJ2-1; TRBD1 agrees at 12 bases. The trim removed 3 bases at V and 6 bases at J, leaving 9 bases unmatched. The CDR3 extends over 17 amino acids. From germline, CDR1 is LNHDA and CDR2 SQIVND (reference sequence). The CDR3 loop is CASSMVLGGQGANEQFF. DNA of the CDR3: TGTGCCAGTAGTATGGTCTTAGGGGGACAGGGGGCCAATGAGCAGTTCTTC.

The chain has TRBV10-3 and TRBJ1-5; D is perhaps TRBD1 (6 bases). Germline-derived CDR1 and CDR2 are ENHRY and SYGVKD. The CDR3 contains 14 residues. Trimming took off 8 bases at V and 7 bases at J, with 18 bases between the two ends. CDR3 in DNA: TGTGCCATCTCCAGCCGGACAGCTAACCAGCCCCAGCATTTT. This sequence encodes CAISSRTANQPQHF.

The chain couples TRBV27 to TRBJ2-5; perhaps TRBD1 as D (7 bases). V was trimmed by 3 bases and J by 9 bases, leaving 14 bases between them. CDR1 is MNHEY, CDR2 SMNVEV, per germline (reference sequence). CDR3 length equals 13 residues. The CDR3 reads CASSLRDSMPQYF. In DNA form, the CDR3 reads TGTGCCAGCAGTTTGCGGGACAGTATGCCCCAGTACTTC.

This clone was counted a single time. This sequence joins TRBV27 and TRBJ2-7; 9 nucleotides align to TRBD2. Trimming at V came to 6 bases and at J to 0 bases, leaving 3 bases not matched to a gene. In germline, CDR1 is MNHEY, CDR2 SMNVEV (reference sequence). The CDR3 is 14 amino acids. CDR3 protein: CASRRLADSYEQYF. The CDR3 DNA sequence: TGTGCCAGCAGGAGACTAGCGGACTCCTACGAGCAGTACTTC.

This chain's CDR3 is CASSPRGVTDTQYF. DNA of the CDR3: TGTGCCAGCAGCCCTAGGGGGGTTACAGATACGCAGTATTTT. V gene TRBV7-9 combines with J gene TRBJ2-3; D possibly uses TRBD1 or TRBD2 (6 bases each). The V and J ends lost 5 bases and 3 bases respectively, with 12 bases between them. The CDR3 runs 14 residues. The germline gives CDR1 SEHNR, CDR2 FQNEAQ (reference sequence).

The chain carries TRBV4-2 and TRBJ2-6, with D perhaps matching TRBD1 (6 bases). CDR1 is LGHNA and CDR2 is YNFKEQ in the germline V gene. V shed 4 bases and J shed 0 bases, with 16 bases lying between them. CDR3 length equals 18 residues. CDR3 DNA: TGTGCCAGCAGCCGGAGACAGGCGCCGAGCTCTGGGGCCAACGTCCTGACTTTC. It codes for CASSRRQAPSSGANVLTF.

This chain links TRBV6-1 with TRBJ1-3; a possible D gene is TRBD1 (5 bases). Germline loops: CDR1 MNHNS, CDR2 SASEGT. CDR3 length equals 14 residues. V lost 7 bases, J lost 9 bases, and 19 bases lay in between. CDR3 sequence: CASIQGPGTSTIYF. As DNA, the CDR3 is TGTGCCAGCATCCAGGGACCCGGTACTTCCACCATATATTTT.

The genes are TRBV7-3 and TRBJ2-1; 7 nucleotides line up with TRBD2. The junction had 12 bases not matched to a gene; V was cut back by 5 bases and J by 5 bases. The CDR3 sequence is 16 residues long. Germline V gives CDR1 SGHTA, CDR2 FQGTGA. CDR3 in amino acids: CASSVRSAGADNEQFF. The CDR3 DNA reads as TGTGCCAGCAGCGTACGCTCGGCGGGAGCGGACAATGAGCAGTTCTTC.

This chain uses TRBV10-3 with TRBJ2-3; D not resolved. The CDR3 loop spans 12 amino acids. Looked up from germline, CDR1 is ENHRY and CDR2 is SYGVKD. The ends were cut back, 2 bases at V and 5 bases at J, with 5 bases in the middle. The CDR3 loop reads CAISEPGDTQYF. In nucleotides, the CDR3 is TGTGCCATCAGTGAGCCGGGAGATACGCAGTATTTT.

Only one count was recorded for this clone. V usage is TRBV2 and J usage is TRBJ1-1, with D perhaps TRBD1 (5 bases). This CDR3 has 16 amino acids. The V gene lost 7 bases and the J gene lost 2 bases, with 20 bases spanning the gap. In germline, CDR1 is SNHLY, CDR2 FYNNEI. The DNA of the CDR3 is TGTGCCAGCACTCGGCAAAACCCAGGGAGAAACACTGAAGCTTTCTTT. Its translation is CASTRQNPGRNTEAFF.

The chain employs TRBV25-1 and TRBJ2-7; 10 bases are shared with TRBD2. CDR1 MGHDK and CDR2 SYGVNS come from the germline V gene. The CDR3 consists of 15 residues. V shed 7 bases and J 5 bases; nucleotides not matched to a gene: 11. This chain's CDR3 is CASTKGLAGDHEQYF. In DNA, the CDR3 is TGTGCCAGCACTAAGGGGCTAGCGGGGGACCACGAGCAGTACTTC.

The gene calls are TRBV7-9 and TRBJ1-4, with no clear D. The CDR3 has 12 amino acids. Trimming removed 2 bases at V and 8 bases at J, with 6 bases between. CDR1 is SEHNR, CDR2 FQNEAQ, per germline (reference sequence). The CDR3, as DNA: TGTGCCAGCAGCTTACTCCGAGAAAAACTGTTTTTT. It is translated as CASSLLREKLFF.

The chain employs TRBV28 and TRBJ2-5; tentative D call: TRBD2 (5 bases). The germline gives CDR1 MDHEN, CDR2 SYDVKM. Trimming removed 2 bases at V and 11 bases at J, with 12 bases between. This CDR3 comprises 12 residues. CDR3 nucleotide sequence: TGTGCCAGCAGTTTACCGGGGATGGAGCAGTACTTC. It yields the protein CASSLPGMEQYF.

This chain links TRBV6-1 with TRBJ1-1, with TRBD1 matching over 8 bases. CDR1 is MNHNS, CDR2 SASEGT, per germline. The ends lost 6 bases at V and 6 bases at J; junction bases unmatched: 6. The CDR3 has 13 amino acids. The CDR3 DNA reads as TGTGCCAGCAGAGGACAGGGTACGGCTGAAGCTTTCTTT. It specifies CASRGQGTAEAFF.

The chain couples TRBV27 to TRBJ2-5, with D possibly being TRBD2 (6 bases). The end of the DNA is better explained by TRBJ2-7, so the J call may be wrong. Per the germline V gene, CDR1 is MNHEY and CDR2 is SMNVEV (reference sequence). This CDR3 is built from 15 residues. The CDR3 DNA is TGTGCCAGCAGTACGTTCCGAGGAAAGCGGGCCGAGCAGTACTTC. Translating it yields CASSTFRGKRAEQYF.

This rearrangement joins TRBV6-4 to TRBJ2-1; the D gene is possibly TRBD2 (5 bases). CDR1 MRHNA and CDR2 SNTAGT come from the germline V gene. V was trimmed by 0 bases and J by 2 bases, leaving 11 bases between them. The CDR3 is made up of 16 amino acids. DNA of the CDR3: TGTGCCAGCAGTGACTCGAGTGGACTTACCTACAATGAGCAGTTCTTC. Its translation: CASSDSSGLTYNEQFF.

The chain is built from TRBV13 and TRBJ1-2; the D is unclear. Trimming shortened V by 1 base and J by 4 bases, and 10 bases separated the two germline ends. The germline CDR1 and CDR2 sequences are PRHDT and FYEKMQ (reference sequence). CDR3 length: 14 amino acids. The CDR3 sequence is CASSLEMEPYGYTF. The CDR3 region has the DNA TGTGCCAGCAGCTTAGAAATGGAGCCCTATGGCTACACCTTC. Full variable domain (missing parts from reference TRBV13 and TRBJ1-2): AAGVIQSPRHLIKEKRETATLKCYPIPRHDTVYWYQQGPGQDPQFLISFYEKMQSDKGSIPDRFSAQQFSDYHSELNMSSLELGDSALYFCASSLEMEPYGYTFGSGTRLTVV.

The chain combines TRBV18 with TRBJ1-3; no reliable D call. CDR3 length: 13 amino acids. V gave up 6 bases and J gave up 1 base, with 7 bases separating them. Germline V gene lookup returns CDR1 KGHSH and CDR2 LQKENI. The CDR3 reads CASSFSSGNTIYF. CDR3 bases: TGTGCCAGCTCCTTTAGTTCTGGAAACACCATATATTTT.

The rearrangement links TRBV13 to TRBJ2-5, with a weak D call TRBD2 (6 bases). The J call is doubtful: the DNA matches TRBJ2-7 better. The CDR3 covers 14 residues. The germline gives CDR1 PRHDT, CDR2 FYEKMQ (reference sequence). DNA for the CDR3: TGTGCCAGCAGCTTAGGGATGGCAGCGGGCGAGCAGTACTTC. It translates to CASSLGMAAGEQYF.